Sequencing of this TCR beta chain was carried out in a study of metastatic and nonmetastatic thyroid tumors. Study details: Comparison of repertoires was carried out across blood and tumor or nodule tissue from malignant and benign thyroid patients.

The CDR3 is 15 residues long. V was cut by 3 bases and J by 1 base, with 12 bases left in between. Germline V gene data show CDR1 as MNHEY and CDR2 as SMNVEV (reference sequence). This clone was counted a few times. Antigen specificity is unknown. Source study methods: Clinicopathological groups of papillary thyroid cancer showed CDR3 differences that were used to build a distant-metastasis classifier. TCRdb reanalyzed the PCR reads with MiXCR. It is TCRdb's table, rather than the study itself, that gives the V and J calls and clone size. This sample has 20,000 to 25,000 clones; around 13% occur once, and the top ten carry approximately 25%. Each patient came to thyroid surgery without any prior treatment (of any kind). The study, taken as a whole, reports: For both blood and tumor, malignant thyroid tumors reportedly showed significantly higher TCR beta diversity than benign nodules did.

The origin of this receptor is a female donor with papillary thyroid cancer or a benign thyroid nodule (not recorded which). Some clones in this sample may be carry-over from other donors' samples. The sample comprised blood. V and J are TRBV27 and TRBJ2-5, with D perhaps TRBD2 (6 bases). DNA of the CDR3: TGTGCCAGCAGTTTCCTTGCGGGACGCCAAGAGACCCAGTACTTC. Its translation is CASSFLAGRQETQYF.